Listed below are T cell receptor beta chains from one sample, sequenced in a study of blood T cell repertoires in COVID-19. TCRdb's table, derived via immunoSEQ multiplex PCR, lists solely in-frame clones and lacks some. The sample lists around 26,000 clones; around nine tenths were seen once. The sequenced material came from peripheral blood. The receptors were gathered from a human donor with active COVID-19. The donor label of this sample is uncertain. Each CDR3 is given with its conserved first and last residue. The D gene is left open where the match is weak. Expanded clones get a size class; other rows say once, few or many, or leave the size out.

J | V | D | size | DNA | CDR3
TRBJ2-7 | TRBV27 | . | . | TGTGCCAGCAGTTTGGGGAGCCCCTACGAGCAGTACTTC | CASSLGSPYEQYF
TRBJ1-2 | TRBV6-2/TRBV6-3 | . | . | TGTGCCAGCAGCCTCCACAGCAACTATGGCTACACCTTC | CASSLHSNYGYTF
TRBJ2-2 | TRBV3-1/TRBV3-2 | TRBD2 | few | TGTGCCAGCAGCAAAACTAGCGGGGGGAACACCGGGGAGCTGTTTTTT | CASSKTSGGNTGELFF
TRBJ2-2 | TRBV3-1/TRBV3-2 | TRBD2 | . | TGTGCCAGCAGTCTGAGCGGGAGCGGTACCGGGGAGCTGTTTTTT | CASSLSGSGTGELFF
TRBJ1-3 | TRBV7-9 | . | . | TGTGCCAGCAGCTTATTCGGGTCTGGAAACACCATATATTTT | CASSLFGSGNTIYF
TRBJ2-7 | TRBV20-1 | . | . | TGCAGTGCTACGGGACTCCAAGAGCAGTACTTC | CSATGLQEQYF
TRBJ2-1 | TRBV6-5 | TRBD2 | . | TGTGCCAGCACCCGGACTAGCGGGAGTGTACCTGAGCAGTTCTTC | CASTRTSGSVPEQFF
TRBJ2-7 | TRBV7-8 | . | . | TGTGCCAGCAGCATAAGGACAGCGTCCTACGAGCAGTACTTC | CASSIRTASYEQYF
TRBJ2-3 | TRBV24-1 | TRBD2 | . | TGTGCCACCAGTGGGACGACTAGCGGAAGCACAGATACGCAGTATTTT | CATSGTTSGSTDTQYF
TRBJ2-7 | TRBV29-1 | TRBD1 | . | TGCAGCGTTGCAGTCCCGGACAGGGGGACCTACGAGCAGTACTTC | CSVAVPDRGTYEQYF
TRBJ2-7 | TRBV6-1 | . | . | TGTGCCAGCAGTGAACGGGTCTACGAGCAGTACTTC | CASSERVYEQYF
TRBJ2-1 | TRBV28 | . | . | TGTGCCAGCAGTTATAAGAGTTGGTACAATGAGCAGTTCTTC | CASSYKSWYNEQFF
TRBJ2-7 | TRBV4-3 | . | once | TGCGCCAGCAGCCGGAGTCCCGACAGCCAGTGGGATGACGAGCAGTACTTC | CASSRSPDSQWDDEQYF
TRBJ1-1 | TRBV30 | . | . | TGTGCCTGGAGAAGCCACCCGAACACTGAAGCTTTCTTT | CAWRSHPNTEAFF
TRBJ2-3 | TRBV20-1 | . | . | TGCAGTGCTTCCGCAGGGCGATCGTCCTATTTT | CSASAGRSSYF
TRBJ2-1 | TRBV5-4 | . | . | TGTGCCAGCAGCCGACTAGGAGAGGGTGAGCAGTTCTTC | CASSRLGEGEQFF
TRBJ2-5 | TRBV5-5 | TRBD2 | . | TGTGCCAGCAGCTCCGTGGCGGGAGTCGGTCAAGAGACCCAGTACTTC | CASSSVAGVGQETQYF
TRBJ2-7 | TRBV7-2 | . | . | TGTGCCAGCAGCCGGGACTTGGGGGCCTACGAGCAGTACTTC | CASSRDLGAYEQYF
TRBJ2-7 | TRBV9 | TRBD1 | . | TGTGCCAGCAGCTCCTCTCCCCTAGACCCCTCCGGGACAGGAATTTACGAGCAGTACTTC | CASSSSPLDPSGTGIYEQYF
TRBJ1-1 | TRBV5-1 | . | . | TGCGCCAGCAGGCAGGGCGTGTCCTTGAACACTGAAGCTTTCTTT | CASRQGVSLNTEAFF
TRBJ2-7 | TRBV2 | TRBD2 | . | TGTGCCAGCCTTCGACTAGCGCCCGGGGGGGAGCAGTACTTC | CASLRLAPGGEQYF
TRBJ2-3 | TRBV18 | TRBD2 | . | TGTGCCAGCTCACCGGAGCTAGCGGGAGGCCGCACAGATACGCAGTATTTT | CASSPELAGGRTDTQYF
TRBJ2-5 | TRBV3-1/TRBV3-2 | . | few | TGTGCCAGCAGCCATGGTGTCGGCGGGCCTAGGGAGACCCAGTACTTC | CASSHGVGGPRETQYF
TRBJ2-5 | TRBV11-2 | . | . | TGTGCCAGCAGCTTAAGAGGCTTACTAGGGATGGGGGAGACCCAGTACTTC | CASSLRGLLGMGETQYF
TRBJ2-7 | TRBV2 | . | . | TGTGCCAGCGGGGGGAGGTCCGGCTCCTACGAGCAGTACTTC | CASGGRSGSYEQYF
TRBJ2-5 | TRBV4-1 | . | once | TGCGCCAGCAGCCAAGATGGCAGAGGAGAGACCCAGTACTTC | CASSQDGRGETQYF
TRBJ2-5 | TRBV18 | . | . | TGTGCCAGCTCACCATCGAGCAGACTGTACCAAGAGACCCAGTACTTC | CASSPSSRLYQETQYF
TRBJ1-3 | TRBV4-2 | TRBD1 | . | TGTGCCAGCAGCCAAGATCGGACAGGGGGAACTGGAAACACCATATATTTT | CASSQDRTGGTGNTIYF
TRBJ2-6 | TRBV7-6 | TRBD1 | . | TGTGCCAGCAGCTCCGGGACAGTCTCTGGGGCCAACGTCCTGACTTTC | CASSSGTVSGANVLTF
TRBJ1-1 | TRBV6-2/TRBV6-3 | . | . | TGTGCCAGCAGTTACTGGAGAAACACTGAAGCTTTCTTT | CASSYWRNTEAFF
TRBJ2-5 | TRBV11-2 | . | . | TGTGCCAGCAGCCTTAGCGGAATTGCGGAGACCCAGTACTTC | CASSLSGIAETQYF
TRBJ1-6 | TRBV25-1 | TRBD1 | . | TGTGCCAGCAGTGGGGGGACAGGGGATTCACCCCTCCACTTT | CASSGGTGDSPLHF
TRBJ2-2 | TRBV7-9 | . | once | TGTGCCAGCAGCCCGCCGGGATTGGATCCGAACACCGGGGAGCTGTTTTTT | CASSPPGLDPNTGELFF
TRBJ2-7 | TRBV5-4 | TRBD1 | . | TGTGCCAGCAGAAGGCAGGGGGCGGCCGAGCAGTACTTC | CASRRQGAAEQYF
TRBJ2-1 | TRBV9 | TRBD2 | . | TGTGCCAGCAGCGTAAGCGGGAGAGATCTCGGTGAGCAGTTCTTC | CASSVSGRDLGEQFF
TRBJ2-1 | TRBV6-6 | . | . | TGTGCCAGCAGAGAACCTAAGCTTAATGAGCAGTTCTTC | CASREPKLNEQFF
TRBJ1-6 | TRBV4-2 | . | once | TGTGCCAGCAGCCCCCAGACAGGTCAGAATTCACCCCTCCACTTT | CASSPQTGQNSPLHF
TRBJ1-5 | TRBV2 | . | . | TGTGCCAGCAGCCGAGGGCCTCCTAGCAATCAGCCCCAGCATTTT | CASSRGPPSNQPQHF
TRBJ1-1 | TRBV5-1 | . | once | TGCGCCAGCAGCCCCGTCGGGAGGCTTGGGGCTTTCTTT | CASSPVGRLGAFF
TRBJ2-3 | TRBV18 | . | . | TGTGCCACCTCAGCTCAGAGGGCCGGGGATACGCAGTATTTT | CATSAQRAGDTQYF
TRBJ1-5 | TRBV6-1 | TRBD1 | . | TGTGCCAGCAGGGGACAGGGACACACTCAGCCCCAGCATTTT | CASRGQGHTQPQHF
TRBJ1-6 | TRBV10-3 | . | . | TGTGCCATCACGGGGGAAGGGAATTCACCCCTCCACTTT | CAITGEGNSPLHF
TRBJ2-3 | TRBV10-1 | TRBD2 | . | TGCGCCAGCAGTGATCTTCTAGCGGGAGGGATCGGCACAGATACGCAGTATTTT | CASSDLLAGGIGTDTQYF
TRBJ2-1 | TRBV4-1 | TRBD2 | . | TGCGCCAGCAGCCAACACCTAGCGGGTAACAATGAGCAGTTCTTC | CASSQHLAGNNEQFF
TRBJ2-7 | TRBV3-1/TRBV3-2 | TRBD2 | . | TGTGCCAGCAGCCAAATGGGGGGAGGGAACGAGCAGTACTTC | CASSQMGGGNEQYF